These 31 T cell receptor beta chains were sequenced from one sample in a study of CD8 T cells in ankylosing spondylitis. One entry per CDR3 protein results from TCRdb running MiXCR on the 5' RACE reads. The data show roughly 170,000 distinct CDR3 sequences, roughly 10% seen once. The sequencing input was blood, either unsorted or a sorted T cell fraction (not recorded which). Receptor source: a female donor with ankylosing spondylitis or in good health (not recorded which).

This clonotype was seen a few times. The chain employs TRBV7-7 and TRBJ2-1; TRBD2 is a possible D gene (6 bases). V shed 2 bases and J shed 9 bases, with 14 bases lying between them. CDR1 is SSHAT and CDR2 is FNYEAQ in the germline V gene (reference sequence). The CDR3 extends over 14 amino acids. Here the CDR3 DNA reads TGTGCCAGCAGCTTATTGGAGGGGCGGGGTGAGCAGTTCTTC. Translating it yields CASSLLEGRGEQFF.

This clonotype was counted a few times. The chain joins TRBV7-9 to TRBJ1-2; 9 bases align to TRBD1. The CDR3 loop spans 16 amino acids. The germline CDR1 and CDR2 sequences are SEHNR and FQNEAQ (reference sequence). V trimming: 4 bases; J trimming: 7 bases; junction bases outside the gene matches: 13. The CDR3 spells CASSSRPEQGAAGYTF. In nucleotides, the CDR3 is TGTGCCAGCAGCTCACGACCAGAACAGGGGGCGGCTGGCTACACCTTC.

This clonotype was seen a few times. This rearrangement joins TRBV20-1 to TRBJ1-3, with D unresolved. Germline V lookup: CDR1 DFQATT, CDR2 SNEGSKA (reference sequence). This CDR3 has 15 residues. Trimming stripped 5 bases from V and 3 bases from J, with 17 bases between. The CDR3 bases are TGCAGTGCTCGTGATGGGGATGCGGATGGAAACACCATATATTTT. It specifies CSARDGDADGNTIYF.

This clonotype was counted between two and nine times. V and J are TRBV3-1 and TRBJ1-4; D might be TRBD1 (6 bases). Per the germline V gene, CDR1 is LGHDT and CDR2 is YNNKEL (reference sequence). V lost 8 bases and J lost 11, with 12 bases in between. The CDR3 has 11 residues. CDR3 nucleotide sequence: TGTGCCAGCCAAGAGGGGGGGAAACTGTTTTTT. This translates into CASQEGGKLFF.

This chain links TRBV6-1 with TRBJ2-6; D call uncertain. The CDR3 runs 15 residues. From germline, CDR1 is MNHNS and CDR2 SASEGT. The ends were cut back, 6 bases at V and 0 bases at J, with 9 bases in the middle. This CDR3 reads CASSKDGSGANVLTF. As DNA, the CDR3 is TGTGCCAGCAGCAAGGACGGCTCTGGGGCCAACGTCCTGACTTTC.

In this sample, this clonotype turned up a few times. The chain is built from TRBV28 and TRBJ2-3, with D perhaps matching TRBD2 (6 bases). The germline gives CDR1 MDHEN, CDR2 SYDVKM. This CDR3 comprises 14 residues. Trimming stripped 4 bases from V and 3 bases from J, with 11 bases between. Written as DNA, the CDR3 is TGTGCCAGCAGTTGGATAGCGGCAACAGATACGCAGTATTTT. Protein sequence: CASSWIAATDTQYF. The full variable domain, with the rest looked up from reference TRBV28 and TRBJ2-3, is DVKVTQSSRYLVKRTGEKVFLECVQDMDHENMFWYRQDPGLGLRLIYFSYDVKMKEKGDIPEGYSVSREKKERFSLILESASTNQTSMYLCASSWIAATDTQYFGPGTRLTVL.

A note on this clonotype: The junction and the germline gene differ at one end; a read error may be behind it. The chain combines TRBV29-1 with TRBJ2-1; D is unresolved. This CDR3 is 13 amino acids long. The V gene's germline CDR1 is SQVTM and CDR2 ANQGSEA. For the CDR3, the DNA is TGCGGCGTCAGACTGAGCTCCTACAATGAGCAGTTCTTC. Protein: CGVRLSSYNEQFF.

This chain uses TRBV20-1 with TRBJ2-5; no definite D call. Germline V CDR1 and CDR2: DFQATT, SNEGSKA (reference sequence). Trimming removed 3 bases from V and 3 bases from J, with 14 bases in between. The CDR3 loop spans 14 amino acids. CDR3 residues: CSASSLRREETQYF. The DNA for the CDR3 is TGCAGTGCTAGCAGCCTTCGGCGTGAAGAGACCCAGTACTTC.

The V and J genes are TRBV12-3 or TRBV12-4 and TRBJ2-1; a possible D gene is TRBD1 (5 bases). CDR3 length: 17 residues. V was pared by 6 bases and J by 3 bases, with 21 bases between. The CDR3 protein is CASRGTGDDSLYNEQFF. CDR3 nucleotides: TGTGCCAGCAGGGGAACAGGAGATGACTCCCTCTACAATGAGCAGTTCTTC.

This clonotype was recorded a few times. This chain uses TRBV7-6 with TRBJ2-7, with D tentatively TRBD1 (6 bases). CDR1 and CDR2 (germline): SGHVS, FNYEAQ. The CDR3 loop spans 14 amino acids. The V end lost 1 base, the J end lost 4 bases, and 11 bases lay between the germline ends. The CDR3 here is CASSLGTEGYEQYF. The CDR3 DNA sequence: TGTGCCAGCAGCTTAGGGACAGAGGGTTACGAGCAGTACTTC.

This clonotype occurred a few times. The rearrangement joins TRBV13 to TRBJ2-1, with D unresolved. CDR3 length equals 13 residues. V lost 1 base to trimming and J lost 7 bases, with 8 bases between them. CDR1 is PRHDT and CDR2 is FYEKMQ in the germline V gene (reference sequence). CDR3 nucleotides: TGTGCCAGCAGCTTAGACACTGGGAATGAGCAGTTCTTC. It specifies CASSLDTGNEQFF.

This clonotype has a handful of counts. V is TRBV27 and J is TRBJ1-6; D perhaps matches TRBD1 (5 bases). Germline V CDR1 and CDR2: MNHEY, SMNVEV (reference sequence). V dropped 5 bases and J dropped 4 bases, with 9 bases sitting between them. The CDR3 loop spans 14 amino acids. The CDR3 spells CASSPRVYNSPLHF. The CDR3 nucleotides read TGTGCCAGCAGTCCCAGGGTTTATAATTCACCCCTCCACTTT.

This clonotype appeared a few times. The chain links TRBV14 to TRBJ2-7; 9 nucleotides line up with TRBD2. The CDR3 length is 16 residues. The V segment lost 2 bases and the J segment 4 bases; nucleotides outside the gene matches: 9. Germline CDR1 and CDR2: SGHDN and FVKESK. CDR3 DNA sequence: TGTGCCAGCAGCCAATGGAGTAGCGGGAGAATTTACGAGCAGTACTTC. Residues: CASSQWSSGRIYEQYF.

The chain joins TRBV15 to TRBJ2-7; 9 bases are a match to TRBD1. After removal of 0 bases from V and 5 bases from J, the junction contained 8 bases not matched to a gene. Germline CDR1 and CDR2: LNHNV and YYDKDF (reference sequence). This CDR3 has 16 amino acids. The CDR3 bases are TGTGCCACCAGCAGAGAGAAGGGACAGGGAGTGGACGAGCAGTACTTC. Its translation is CATSREKGQGVDEQYF.

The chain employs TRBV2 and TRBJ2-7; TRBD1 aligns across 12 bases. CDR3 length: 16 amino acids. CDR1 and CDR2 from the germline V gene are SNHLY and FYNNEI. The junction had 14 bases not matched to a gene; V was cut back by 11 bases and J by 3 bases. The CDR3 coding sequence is TGTGCCTCTCGGGGGGACAGGGGGCTCTTTGGCTACGAGCAGTACTTC. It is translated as CASRGDRGLFGYEQYF. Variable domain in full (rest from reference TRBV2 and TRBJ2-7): EPEVTQTPSHQVTQMGQEVILRCVPISNHLYFYWYRQILGQKVEFLVSFYNNEISEKSEIFDDQFSVERPDGSNFTLKIRSTKLEDSAMYFCASRGDRGLFGYEQYFGPGTRLTVT.

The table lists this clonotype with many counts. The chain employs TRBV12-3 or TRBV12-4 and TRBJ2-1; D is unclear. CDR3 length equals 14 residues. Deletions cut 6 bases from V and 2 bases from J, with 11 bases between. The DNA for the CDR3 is TGTGCCAGCAGCCCGACTCTTGCCTACAATGAGCAGTTCTTC. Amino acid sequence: CASSPTLAYNEQFF.

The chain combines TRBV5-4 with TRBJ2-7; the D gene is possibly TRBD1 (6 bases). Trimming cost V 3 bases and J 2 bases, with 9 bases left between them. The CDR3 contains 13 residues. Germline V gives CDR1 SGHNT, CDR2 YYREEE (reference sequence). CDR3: CASSWDKAYEQYF. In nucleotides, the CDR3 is TGTGCCAGCAGCTGGGACAAAGCCTACGAGCAGTACTTC. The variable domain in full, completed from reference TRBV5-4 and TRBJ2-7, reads ETGVTQSPTHLIKTRGQQVTLRCSSQSGHNTVSWYQQALGQGPQFIFQYYREEENGRGNFPPRFSGLQFPNYSSELNVNALELDDSALYLCASSWDKAYEQYFGPGTRLTVT.

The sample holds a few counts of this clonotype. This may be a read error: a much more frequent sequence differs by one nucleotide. The CDR3 reads CASSVWGNTEAFF. Written as DNA, the CDR3 is TGTGCCAGCAGCGTATGGGGGAACACTGAAGCTTTCTTT. The chain uses TRBV9 and TRBJ1-1; the D is unclear. Germline loops: CDR1 SGDLS, CDR2 YYNGEE. V lost 1 base and J lost 1, with 5 bases in between. The CDR3 runs to 13 residues.

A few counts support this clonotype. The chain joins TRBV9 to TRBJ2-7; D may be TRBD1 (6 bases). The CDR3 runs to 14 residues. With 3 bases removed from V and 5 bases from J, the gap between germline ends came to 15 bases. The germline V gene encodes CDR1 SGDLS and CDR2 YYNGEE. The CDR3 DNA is TGTGCCAGCAGCGGGCAGGGGTCTCGGAACGAGCAGTACTTC. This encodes CASSGQGSRNEQYF.

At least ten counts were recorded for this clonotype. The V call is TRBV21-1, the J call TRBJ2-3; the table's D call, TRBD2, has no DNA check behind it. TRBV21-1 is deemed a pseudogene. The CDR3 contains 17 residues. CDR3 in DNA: TGTGCCAGCAGCGCGGTGTGTTATGAAACGGGAGGGGATACGCAGTATTTT. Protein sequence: CASSAVCYETGGDTQYF.

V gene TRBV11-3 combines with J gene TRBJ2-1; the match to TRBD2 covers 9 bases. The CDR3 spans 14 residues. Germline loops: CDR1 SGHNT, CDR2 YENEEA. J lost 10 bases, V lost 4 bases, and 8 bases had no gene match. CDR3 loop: CASSYLSGSREQFF. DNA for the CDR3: TGTGCCAGCAGCTACCTTAGCGGGAGTCGGGAGCAGTTCTTC.

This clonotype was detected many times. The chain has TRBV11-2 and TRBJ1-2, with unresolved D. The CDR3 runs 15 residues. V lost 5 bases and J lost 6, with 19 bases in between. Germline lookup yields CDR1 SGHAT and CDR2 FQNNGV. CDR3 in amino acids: CASSPRRYQRNGYTF. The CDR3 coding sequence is TGTGCCAGCAGCCCGCGCCGGTATCAGAGAAATGGCTACACCTTC.

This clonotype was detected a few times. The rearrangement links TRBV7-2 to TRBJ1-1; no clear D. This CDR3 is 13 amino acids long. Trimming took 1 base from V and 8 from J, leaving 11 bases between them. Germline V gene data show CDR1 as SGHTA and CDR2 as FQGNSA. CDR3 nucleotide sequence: TGTGCCAGCAGCTTAGGAGCTGAGATCGAAGCTTTCTTT. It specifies CASSLGAEIEAFF.

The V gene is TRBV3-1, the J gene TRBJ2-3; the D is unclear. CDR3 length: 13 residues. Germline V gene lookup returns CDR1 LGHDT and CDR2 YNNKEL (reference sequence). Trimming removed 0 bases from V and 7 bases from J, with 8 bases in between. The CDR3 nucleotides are TGTGCCAGCAGCCAAGATTGGGCGCATACGCAGTATTTT. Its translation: CASSQDWAHTQYF.

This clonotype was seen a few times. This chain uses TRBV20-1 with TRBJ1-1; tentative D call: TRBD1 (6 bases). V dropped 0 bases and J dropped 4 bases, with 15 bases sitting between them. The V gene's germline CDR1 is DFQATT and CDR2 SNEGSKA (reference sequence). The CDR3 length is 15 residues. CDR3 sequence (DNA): TGCAGTGCTAGAGATGGCAACAGGGCCGGCACTGAAGCTTTCTTT. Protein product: CSARDGNRAGTEAFF.

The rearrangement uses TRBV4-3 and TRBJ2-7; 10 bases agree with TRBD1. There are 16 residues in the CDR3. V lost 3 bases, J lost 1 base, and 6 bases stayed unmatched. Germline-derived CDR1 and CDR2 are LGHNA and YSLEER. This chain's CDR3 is CASSHYRQGASYEQYF. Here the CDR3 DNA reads TGCGCCAGCAGCCATTACAGACAGGGGGCTTCCTACGAGCAGTACTTC.

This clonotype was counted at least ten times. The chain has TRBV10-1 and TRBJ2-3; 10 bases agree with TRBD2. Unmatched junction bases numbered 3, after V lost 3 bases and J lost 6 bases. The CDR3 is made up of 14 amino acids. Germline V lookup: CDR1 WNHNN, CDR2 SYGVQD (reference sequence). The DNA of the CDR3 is TGCGCCAGCAGTGAAACTAGCGGGACCGATACGCAGTATTTT. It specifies CASSETSGTDTQYF.

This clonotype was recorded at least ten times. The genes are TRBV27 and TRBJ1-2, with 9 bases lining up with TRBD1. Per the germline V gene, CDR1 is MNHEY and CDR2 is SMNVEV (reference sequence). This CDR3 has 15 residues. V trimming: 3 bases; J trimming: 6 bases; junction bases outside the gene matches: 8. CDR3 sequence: CASSFDRGRTDGYTF. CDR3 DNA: TGTGCCAGCAGTTTCGACAGGGGGAGGACCGATGGCTACACCTTC.

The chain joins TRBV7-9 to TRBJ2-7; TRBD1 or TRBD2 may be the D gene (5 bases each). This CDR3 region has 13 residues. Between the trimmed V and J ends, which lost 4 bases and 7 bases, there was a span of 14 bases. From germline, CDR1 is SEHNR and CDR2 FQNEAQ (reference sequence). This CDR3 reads CASSSRGSEEQYF. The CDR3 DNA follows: TGTGCCAGCAGCTCCCGGGGCTCGGAGGAGCAGTACTTC.

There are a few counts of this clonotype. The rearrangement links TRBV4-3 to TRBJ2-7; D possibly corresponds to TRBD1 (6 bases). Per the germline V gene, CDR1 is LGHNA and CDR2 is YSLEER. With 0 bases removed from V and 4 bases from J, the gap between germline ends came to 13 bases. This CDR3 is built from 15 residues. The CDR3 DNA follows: TGCGCCAGCAGCCAAGATAGGGGGTGGGTGTACGAGCAGTACTTC. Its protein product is CASSQDRGWVYEQYF.

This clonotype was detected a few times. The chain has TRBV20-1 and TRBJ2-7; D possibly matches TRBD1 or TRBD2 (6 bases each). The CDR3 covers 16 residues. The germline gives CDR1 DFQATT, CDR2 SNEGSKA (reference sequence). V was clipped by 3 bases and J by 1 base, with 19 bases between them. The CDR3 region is CSASGGRLADSYEQYF. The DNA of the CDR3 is TGCAGTGCTAGTGGGGGGCGTCTAGCAGATTCCTACGAGCAGTACTTC.